Listed below are T cell receptor beta chains from one sample, sequenced in a study of T cell repertoires in cytomegalovirus infection. Each CDR3 protein is one row after TCRdb ran MiXCR on the reads. Of roughly 280,000 distinct CDR3 sequences in the sample, approximately 13% were seen once. The material sequenced was PBMCs. Receptors were obtained from a human donor in good health (CMV status not recorded). Some clones in this sample may be carry-over from other donors' samples. CDR3s include the opening cysteine and the closing phenylalanine or tryptophan. The D gene is left open where the match is weak. Size values are once, few and many counts, or a class for expanded clones, and some rows have none.

v_gene,j_gene,len,abundance,d_gene,CDR3aa,CDR3nt
TRBV2,TRBJ1-4,15,-,-,CASEARVATNEKLFF,TGTGCCAGCGAAGCGAGGGTTGCAACTAATGAAAAACTGTTTTTT
TRBV6-2/TRBV6-3,TRBJ2-2,14,few,-,CASSLRRDTGELFF,TGTGCCAGCAGTTTGAGACGGGACACCGGGGAGCTGTTTTTT
TRBV25-1,TRBJ2-7,15,many,TRBD2,CASREGLAGGYEQYF,TGTGCCAGCAGGGAGGGACTAGCGGGAGGCTACGAGCAGTACTTC
TRBV7-3,TRBJ1-4,13,-,-,CASSYGPNEKLFF,TGTGCCAGCAGCTACGGGCCCAATGAAAAACTGTTTTTT
TRBV7-9,TRBJ1-1,13,many,TRBD1,CASSPPGGTEAFF,TGTGCCAGCAGCCCCCCAGGGGGCACTGAAGCTTTCTTT
TRBV29-1,TRBJ1-1,12,few,TRBD1,CSVRTGGIEAFF,TGCAGCGTAAGGACAGGGGGAATCGAAGCTTTCTTT
TRBV29-1,TRBJ1-2,11,few,-,CSVVSDYGYTF,TGCAGCGTTGTTAGTGACTATGGCTACACCTTC
TRBV19,TRBJ1-1,14,many,TRBD1,CASSKGQGATEAFF,TGTGCCAGTAGTAAAGGACAGGGGGCCACTGAAGCTTTCTTT
TRBV6-5,TRBJ2-3,16,-,TRBD2,CASSPTLLAGADTQYF,TGTGCCAGCAGCCCCACCCTACTAGCGGGAGCAGATACGCAGTATTTT
TRBV29-1,TRBJ2-2,13,-,-,CSVLGENTGELFF,TGCAGCGTGCTTGGGGAAAACACCGGGGAGCTGTTTTTT
TRBV7-6,TRBJ1-6,13,-,-,CASSYRQNSPLHF,TGTGCCAGCAGTTACAGACAGAATTCACCCCTCCACTTT
TRBV7-2,TRBJ2-7,14,many,TRBD1,CASSLNRGSYEQYF,TGTGCCAGCAGCTTGAACAGGGGCTCCTACGAGCAGTACTTC
TRBV6-2/TRBV6-3,TRBJ2-7,15,few,-,CASSMRDGLSYEQYF,TGTGCCAGCAGTATGAGGGACGGCCTCTCCTACGAGCAGTACTTC
TRBV20-1,TRBJ2-2,16,-,-,CSARESGRMNTGELFF,TGCAGTGCTAGAGAATCGGGACGAATGAACACCGGGGAGCTGTTTTTT
TRBV7-2,TRBJ1-6,15,many,-,CASSLFPLRDSPLHF,TGTGCCAGCAGCCTGTTCCCGCTCCGCGATTCACCCCTCCACTTT
TRBV12-3/TRBV12-4,TRBJ2-1,14,many,-,CASSLTNSYNEQFF,TGTGCCAGCAGTTTAACGAATTCCTACAATGAGCAGTTCTTC
TRBV7-8,TRBJ2-1,15,many,TRBD2,CASRASGSSYNEQFF,TGTGCCAGCAGGGCTAGCGGCAGCTCCTACAATGAGCAGTTCTTC
TRBV2,TRBJ1-1,13,-,-,CASSEGVRLEAFF,TGTGCCAGCAGTGAAGGGGTTCGTCTTGAAGCTTTCTTT
TRBV7-7,TRBJ1-2,14,many,-,CASSLGVGVGGYTF,TGTGCCAGCAGCTTAGGCGTCGGAGTAGGCGGCTACACCTTC
TRBV20-1,TRBJ1-2,14,-,-,CSARGWGGGYGYTF,TGCAGTGCTAGAGGATGGGGGGGCGGCTATGGCTACACCTTC
TRBV7-3,TRBJ2-5,13,-,-,CASSYGIGETQYF,TGTGCCAGCAGCTACGGGATCGGGGAGACCCAGTACTTC
TRBV5-1,TRBJ2-7,16,-,TRBD2,CASSGLAGTGLYEQYF,TGCGCCAGCTCGGGACTAGCGGGAACTGGCCTCTACGAGCAGTACTTC
TRBV6-6,TRBJ1-1,17,many,-,CASSYSGRSLVDTEAFF,TGTGCCAGCAGTTACTCCGGGAGGAGTCTAGTGGACACTGAAGCTTTCTTT
TRBV7-9,TRBJ1-5,15,-,-,CASSLDLTGDQPQHF,TGTGCCAGCAGCTTAGATTTGACGGGTGATCAGCCCCAGCATTTT
TRBV6-5,TRBJ2-2,18,few,TRBD2,CASRISGLAGENTGELFF,TGTGCCAGCAGGATAAGTGGGCTAGCGGGAGAGAACACCGGGGAGCTGTTTTTT
TRBV20-1,TRBJ2-3,13,few,-,CRVPRGGTDTQYF,TGCAGGGTCCCTAGGGGAGGAACAGATACGCAGTATTTT
TRBV7-2,TRBJ2-6,15,few,-,CASSLWLSGANVLTF,TGTGCCAGCAGCTTATGGCTTTCTGGGGCCAACGTCCTGACTTTC
TRBV20-1,TRBJ1-2,14,few,-,CSARGGGRDYGYTF,TGCAGTGCTAGAGGTGGAGGTCGGGACTATGGCTACACCTTC
TRBV20-1,TRBJ1-4,17,few,TRBD1,CSARWTKQGASNEKLFF,TGCAGTGCTCGTTGGACAAAACAGGGGGCGAGTAATGAAAAACTGTTTTTT
TRBV4-1,TRBJ2-1,17,-,-,CASSQDPSLVSDNEQFF,TGCGCCAGCAGCCAAGACCCCTCGCTCGTGTCAGACAATGAGCAGTTCTTC
TRBV11-3,TRBJ2-2,13,-,-,CASSFNIPGELFF,TGTGCCAGCAGCTTCAACATCCCCGGGGAGCTGTTTTTT
TRBV25-1,TRBJ2-1,14,few,-,CASSRNWDYNEQFF,TGTGCCAGCAGTAGGAATTGGGACTACAATGAGCAGTTCTTC
TRBV28,TRBJ2-5,14,many,-,CASSFPGGGETQYF,TGTGCCAGCAGTTTTCCGGGTGGGGGAGAGACCCAGTACTTC
TRBV7-2,TRBJ1-3,17,few,-,CASSLQPGPSSGNTIYF,TGTGCCAGCAGCCTCCAACCGGGACCCTCCTCTGGAAACACCATATATTTT
TRBV12-3/TRBV12-4,TRBJ1-3,14,few,-,CASSHYSQGLEPYF,TGTGCCAGCAGTCACTACTCGCAGGGGCTTGAACCGTATTTT
TRBV14,TRBJ2-7,14,-,-,CASSQVAEPYEQYF,TGTGCCAGCAGCCAAGTGGCAGAACCCTACGAGCAGTACTTC
TRBV7-2,TRBJ1-1,16,many,-,CASSLLPQGRNTEAFF,TGTGCCAGCAGCCTACTCCCACAGGGACGTAACACTGAAGCTTTCTTT
TRBV9,TRBJ2-1,14,-,-,CASSYLGGYNEQFF,TGTGCCAGCAGCTACCTTGGGGGGTACAATGAGCAGTTCTTC
TRBV7-2,TRBJ1-4,14,-,-,CASSSGTQNEKLFF,TGTGCCAGCAGCTCCGGGACCCAAAATGAAAAACTGTTTTTT
TRBV6-2/TRBV6-3,TRBJ2-5,16,many,TRBD2,CASSYSSSGRLETQYF,TGTGCCAGCAGTTACTCGTCTAGCGGGAGGTTGGAGACCCAGTACTTC
TRBV20-1,TRBJ2-2,16,-,TRBD2,CSARVAGTSFTGELFF,TGCAGTGCTAGAGTTGCCGGGACTAGCTTTACCGGGGAGCTGTTTTTT
TRBV2,TRBJ2-2,16,many,TRBD1,CASSPLGTGNTGELFF,TGTGCCAGCAGTCCACTTGGGACAGGGAACACCGGGGAGCTGTTTTTT
TRBV15,TRBJ1-5,14,-,-,CATSSGGAGKPQHF,TGTGCCACCAGCAGTGGCGGTGCGGGGAAGCCCCAGCATTTT
TRBV19,TRBJ2-1,14,few,-,CASSILSSYNEQFF,TGTGCCAGTAGTATACTCAGCTCCTACAATGAGCAGTTCTTC
TRBV20-1,TRBJ2-4,15,-,TRBD2,CSAGRESRAKNIQYF,TGCAGTGCCGGGCGGGAGTCCCGGGCCAAAAACATTCAGTACTTC
TRBV15,TRBJ2-5,13,-,-,CATSRDLTETQYF,TGTGCCACCAGCAGAGATCTCACGGAGACCCAGTACTTC
TRBV6-5,TRBJ2-7,13,many,-,CASSYGITYEQYF,TGTGCCAGCAGTTACGGGATTACCTACGAGCAGTACTTC
TRBV29-1,TRBJ1-6,14,few,TRBD1,CSAQEGQGDSPLHF,TGCAGCGCCCAGGAGGGACAGGGCGATTCACCCCTCCACTTT
TRBV9,TRBJ2-1,16,-,TRBD2,CASSVVGTSGNNEQFF,TGTGCCAGCAGCGTAGTGGGGACTAGCGGTAACAATGAGCAGTTCTTC
TRBV29-1,TRBJ1-2,13,few,-,CSASAGQGVGYTF,TGCAGCGCTTCAGCCGGGCAGGGTGTTGGCTACACCTTC